The 16 T cell receptor beta chains below were found in one sample sequenced in a study of T cell repertoires in urothelial bladder cancer. The repertoire was sequenced with immunoSEQ multiplex PCR; TCRdb's copy has only in-frame clones and lacks some. The sample carries 9,500 to 13,000 clones, approximately 70% recorded once. Sequenced material: tumor-infiltrating cells from bladder cancer. Receptor source: a human donor with a benign inflammatory bladder lesion.

The CDR3 is CSGVDSGGMNTEAFF. The DNA of the CDR3 is TGCAGCGGGGTAGACAGTGGGGGGATGAACACTGAAGCTTTCTTT. The chain recombines TRBV29-1 with TRBJ1-1, with D possibly being TRBD1 (5 bases). From germline, CDR1 is SQVTM and CDR2 ANQGSEA. The CDR3 contains 15 residues. Trimming took 7 bases from V and 0 from J, leaving 18 bases between them.

This clone came up a few times. This rearrangement joins TRBV9 to TRBJ1-1, with D uncertain. With 2 bases removed from V and 6 bases from J, the gap between germline ends came to 11 bases. This CDR3 has 13 residues. Germline lookup yields CDR1 SGDLS and CDR2 YYNGEE. Here the CDR3 DNA reads TGTGCCAGCAGCGTTAGGTCCGGCGCTGAAGCTTTCTTT. Translated: CASSVRSGAEAFF. Drawing the rest from reference TRBV9 and TRBJ1-1, the complete variable domain is DSGVTQTPKHLITATGQRVTLRCSPRSGDLSVYWYQQSLDQGLQFLIQYYNGEERAKGNILERFSAQQFPDLHSELNLSSLELGDSALYFCASSVRSGAEAFFGQGTRLTVV.

The V and J genes are TRBV29-1 and TRBJ2-7; the match to TRBD1 covers 10 bases. V lost 5 bases, J lost 3 bases, and 7 bases stayed unmatched. Germline V gene data show CDR1 as SQVTM and CDR2 as ANQGSEA. The CDR3 totals 14 residues. CDR3 sequence (DNA): TGCAGCGTTTCACACGGGACAGGGGTCTACGAGCAGTACTTC. Its translation is CSVSHGTGVYEQYF.

The V call is TRBV6-6, the J call TRBJ1-1, with D tentatively TRBD1 (6 bases). CDR1 MNHNY and CDR2 SVGAGI come from the germline V gene (reference sequence). The CDR3 is made up of 16 amino acids. V was shortened by 0 bases and J by 0 bases, with 11 bases between the two germline ends. The CDR3, as DNA: TGTGCCAGCAGTTACTCGACAGGACCTATGAACACTGAAGCTTTCTTT. It is translated as CASSYSTGPMNTEAFF.

V is TRBV11-2 and J is TRBJ1-5, with a weak D call TRBD1 (5 bases). There are 15 residues in the CDR3. Germline CDR1 and CDR2: SGHAT and FQNNGV. Between the trimmed V and J ends, which lost 5 bases and 6 bases, there was a span of 17 bases. The CDR3 sequence is CASSLAAGWGQPQHF. The CDR3 region has the DNA TGTGCCAGCAGCCTGGCGGCAGGGTGGGGTCAGCCCCAGCATTTT.

This clone was picked up a small number of times. The chain has TRBV2 and TRBJ2-6; 9 bases are a match to TRBD1. The CDR3 runs 16 residues. Losses at the gene ends were 6 bases for V and 2 bases for J; bases not matched to a gene: 5. CDR1 is SNHLY, CDR2 FYNNEI, per germline. For the CDR3, the DNA is TGTGCCAGCAGCGCTACAGGGGGCGCTGGGGCCAACGTCCTGACTTTC. Translation: CASSATGGAGANVLTF.

The chain recombines TRBV2 with TRBJ1-6; a possible D gene is TRBD1 (6 bases). In germline, CDR1 is SNHLY, CDR2 FYNNEI. The V and J ends lost 10 bases and 9 bases respectively, with 19 bases between them. This CDR3 spans 14 amino acids. The CDR3 nucleotides are TGTGCCAAGCAAGGGGTACAGGGTAGTTCACCCCTCCACTTT. Protein sequence: CAKQGVQGSSPLHF.

This chain links TRBV2 with TRBJ2-7; 11 positions agree with TRBD2. The length of the CDR3 is 16 residues. After removal of 8 bases from V and 2 bases from J, the junction contained 11 bases not matched to a gene. CDR1 and CDR2 from the germline V gene are SNHLY and FYNNEI. The CDR3 here is CASANVGTSGAYEQYF. The CDR3 DNA follows: TGTGCCAGCGCCAATGTGGGGACTAGCGGAGCCTACGAGCAGTACTTC.

This clone has a handful of counts. V is TRBV7-9 and J is TRBJ1-1; D unclear. Germline V gene data show CDR1 as SEHNR and CDR2 as FQNEAQ (reference sequence). Trimming shortened V by 2 bases and J by 5 bases, and 9 bases separated the two germline ends. CDR3 length: 13 residues. The CDR3: CASSLSTTTEAFF. The CDR3 DNA follows: TGTGCCAGCAGCTTAAGCACAACTACTGAAGCTTTCTTT.

This sequence joins TRBV4-1 and TRBJ2-1, with D possibly matching TRBD1 (5 bases). CDR1 and CDR2 (germline): MGHRA, YSYEKL. The ends were cut back, 4 bases at V and 7 bases at J, with 23 bases in the middle. This CDR3 region has 17 residues. CDR3 protein: CASSPLIPGFVGNEQFF. The DNA of the CDR3 is TGCGCCAGCAGCCCCCTAATCCCAGGGTTTGTGGGGAATGAGCAGTTCTTC.

In this sample, this clone turned up a few times. The CDR3 sequence is CASSGNTGLGYGYTF. CDR3 bases: TGTGCCAGCAGCGGGAATACAGGGCTCGGCTATGGCTACACCTTC. The chain combines TRBV7-2 with TRBJ1-2; a weak D match, TRBD1 (6 bases). Per the germline V gene, CDR1 is SGHTA and CDR2 is FQGNSA. V lost 5 bases and J 4 bases, leaving 17 bases between the germline ends. The length of the CDR3 is 15 residues.

This clone was counted a single time. In DNA, the CDR3 is TGTGCCAGCAGCGTGACCCTAGCGGGGGTCTCCAATGAGCAGTTCTTC. Translation gives CASSVTLAGVSNEQFF. V usage is TRBV7-3 and J usage is TRBJ2-1; 10 nucleotides match TRBD2. The CDR3 extends over 16 amino acids. V dropped 5 bases and J dropped 6; count of bases not matched to a gene: 10. In germline, CDR1 is SGHTA, CDR2 FQGTGA.

The chain links TRBV5-8 to TRBJ2-7; D possibly matches TRBD1 or TRBD2 (6 bases each). V lost 4 bases to trimming and J lost 2 bases, with 16 bases between them. CDR3 length: 15 amino acids. CDR1 SGHTS and CDR2 YDEGEE come from the germline V gene. The CDR3 region is CASSQARGAAYEQYF. The CDR3 region has the DNA TGTGCCAGCAGCCAAGCAAGGGGGGCCGCCTACGAGCAGTACTTC.

This clone turned up a few times. This chain joins TRBV30 and TRBJ1-5, with 7 bases that match TRBD1. J was trimmed by 5 bases and V by 0 bases; bases with no gene match: 4. The CDR3 contains 14 residues. The germline CDR1 and CDR2 sequences are GTSNPN and SVGIG (reference sequence). The CDR3 DNA reads TGTGCCTGGAGTGTACCGGGACAGTATCAGCCCCAGCATTTT. Encoded protein: CAWSVPGQYQPQHF.

DNA of the CDR3: TGCGCCAGCAGCTTGGCCAGGAATGAGCAGTTCTTC. Residues: CASSLARNEQFF. V and J are TRBV5-1 and TRBJ2-1; D unclear. CDR1 is SGHRS, CDR2 YFSETQ, per germline. The ends were cut back, 0 bases at V and 7 bases at J, with 5 bases in the middle. CDR3 size: 12 residues.

This clone showed up just a few times. V gene TRBV5-8 combines with J gene TRBJ2-7; D is perhaps TRBD1 (5 bases). The CDR3 covers 14 residues. The germline gives CDR1 SGHTS, CDR2 YDEGEE. V was cut by 3 bases and J by 2 bases, with 12 bases left in between. The CDR3 DNA is TGTGCCAGCAGCTGGCAGGCAGGGCCCTACGAGCAGTACTTC. Translated: CASSWQAGPYEQYF.